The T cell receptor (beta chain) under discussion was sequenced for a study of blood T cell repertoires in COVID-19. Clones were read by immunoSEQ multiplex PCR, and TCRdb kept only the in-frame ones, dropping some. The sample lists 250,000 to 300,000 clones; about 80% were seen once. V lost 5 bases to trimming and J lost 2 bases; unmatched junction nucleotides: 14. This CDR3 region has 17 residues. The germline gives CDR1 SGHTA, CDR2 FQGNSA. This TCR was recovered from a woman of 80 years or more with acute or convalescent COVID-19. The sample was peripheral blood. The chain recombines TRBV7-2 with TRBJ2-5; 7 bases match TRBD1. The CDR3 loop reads CASSPRDRVYGQETQYF. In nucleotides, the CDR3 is TGTGCCAGCAGCCCCCGGGACAGAGTTTACGGTCAAGAGACCCAGTACTTC.